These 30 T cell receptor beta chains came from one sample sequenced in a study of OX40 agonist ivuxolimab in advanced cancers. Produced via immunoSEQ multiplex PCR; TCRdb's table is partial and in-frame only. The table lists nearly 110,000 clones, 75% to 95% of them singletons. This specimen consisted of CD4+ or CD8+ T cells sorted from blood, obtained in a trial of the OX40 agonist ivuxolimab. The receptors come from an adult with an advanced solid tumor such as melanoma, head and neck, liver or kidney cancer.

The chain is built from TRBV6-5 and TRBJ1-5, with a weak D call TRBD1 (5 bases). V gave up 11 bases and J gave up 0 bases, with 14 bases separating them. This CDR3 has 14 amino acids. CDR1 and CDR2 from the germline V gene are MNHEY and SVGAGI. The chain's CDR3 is CAFRGVYSNQPQHF. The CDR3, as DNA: TGTGCCTTTAGAGGGGTGTATAGCAATCAGCCCCAGCATTTT.

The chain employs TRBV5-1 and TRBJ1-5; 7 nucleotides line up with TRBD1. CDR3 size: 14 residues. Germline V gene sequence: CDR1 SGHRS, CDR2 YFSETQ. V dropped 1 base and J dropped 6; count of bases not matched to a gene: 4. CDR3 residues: CASSLKGGSQPQHF. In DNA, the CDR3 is TGCGCCAGCAGCTTGAAAGGGGGCAGTCAGCCCCAGCATTTT.

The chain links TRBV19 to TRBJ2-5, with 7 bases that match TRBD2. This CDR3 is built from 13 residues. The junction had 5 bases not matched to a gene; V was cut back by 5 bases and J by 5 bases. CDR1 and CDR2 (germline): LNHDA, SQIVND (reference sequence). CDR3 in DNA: TGTGCCAGTAGTTCGCGGGAGATGGAGACCCAGTACTTC. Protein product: CASSSREMETQYF. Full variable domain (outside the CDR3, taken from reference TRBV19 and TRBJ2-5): DGGITQSPKYLFRKEGQNVTLSCEQNLNHDAMYWYRQDPGQGLRLIYYSQIVNDFQKGDIAEGYSVSREKKESFPLTVTSAQKNPTAFYLCASSSREMETQYFGPGTRLLVL.

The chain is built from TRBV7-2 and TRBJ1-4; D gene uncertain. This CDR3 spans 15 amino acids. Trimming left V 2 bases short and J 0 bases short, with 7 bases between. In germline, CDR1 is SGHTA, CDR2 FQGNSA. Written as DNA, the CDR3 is TGTGCCAGCAGCTTACAGACTGCAACTAATGAAAAACTGTTTTTT. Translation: CASSLQTATNEKLFF.

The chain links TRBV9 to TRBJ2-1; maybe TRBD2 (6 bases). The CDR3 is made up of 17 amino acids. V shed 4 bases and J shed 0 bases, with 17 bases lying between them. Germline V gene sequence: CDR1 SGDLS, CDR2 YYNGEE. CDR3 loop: CASSPTSWESSYNEQFF. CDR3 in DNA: TGTGCCAGCAGCCCGACTAGTTGGGAGAGCTCCTACAATGAGCAGTTCTTC.

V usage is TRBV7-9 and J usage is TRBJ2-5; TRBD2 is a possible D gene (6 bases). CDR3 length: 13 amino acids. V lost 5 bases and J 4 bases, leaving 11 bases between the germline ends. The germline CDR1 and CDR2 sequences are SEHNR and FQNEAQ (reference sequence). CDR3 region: CASSPGVGETQYF. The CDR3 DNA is TGTGCCAGCAGCCCGGGAGTGGGAGAGACCCAGTACTTC.

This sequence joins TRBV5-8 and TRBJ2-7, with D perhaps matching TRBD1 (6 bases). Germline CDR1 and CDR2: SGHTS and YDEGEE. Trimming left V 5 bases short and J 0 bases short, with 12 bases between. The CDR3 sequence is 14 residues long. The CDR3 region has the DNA TGTGCCAGCAGTCGAAGGGGGAGCTCCTACGAGCAGTACTTC. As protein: CASSRRGSSYEQYF.

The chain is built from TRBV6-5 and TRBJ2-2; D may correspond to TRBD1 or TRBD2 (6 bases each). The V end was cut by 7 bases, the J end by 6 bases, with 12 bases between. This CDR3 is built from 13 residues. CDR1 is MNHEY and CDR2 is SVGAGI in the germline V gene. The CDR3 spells CASTEGGSGELFF. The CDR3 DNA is TGTGCCAGCACTGAAGGGGGGTCCGGGGAGCTGTTTTTT.

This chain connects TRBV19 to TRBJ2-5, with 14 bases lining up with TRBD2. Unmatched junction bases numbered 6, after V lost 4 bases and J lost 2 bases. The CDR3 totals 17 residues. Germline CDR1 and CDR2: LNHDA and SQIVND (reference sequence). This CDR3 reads CASSTYRLAGGQETQYF. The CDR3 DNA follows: TGTGCCAGTAGTACGTATCGACTAGCGGGAGGGCAAGAGACCCAGTACTTC.

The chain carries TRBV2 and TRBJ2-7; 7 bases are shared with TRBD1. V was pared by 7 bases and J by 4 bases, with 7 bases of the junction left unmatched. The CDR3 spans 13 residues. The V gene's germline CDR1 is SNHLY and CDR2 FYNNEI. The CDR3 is CASKTDRLYEQYF. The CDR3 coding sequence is TGTGCCAGCAAGACGGACAGGCTGTACGAGCAGTACTTC.

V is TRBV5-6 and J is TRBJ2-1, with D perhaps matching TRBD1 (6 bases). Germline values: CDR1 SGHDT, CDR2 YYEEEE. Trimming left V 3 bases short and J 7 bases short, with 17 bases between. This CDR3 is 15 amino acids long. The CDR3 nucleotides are TGTGCCAGCAGCTACCGGGACACTGGACGGAATGAGCAGTTCTTC. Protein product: CASSYRDTGRNEQFF.

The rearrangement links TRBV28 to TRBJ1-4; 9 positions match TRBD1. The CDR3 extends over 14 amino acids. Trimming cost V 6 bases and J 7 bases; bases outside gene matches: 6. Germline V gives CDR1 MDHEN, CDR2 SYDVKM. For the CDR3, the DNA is TGTGCCAGCAGGTGGGACAGGGAGGGTGAAAAACTGTTTTTT. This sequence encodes CASRWDREGEKLFF.

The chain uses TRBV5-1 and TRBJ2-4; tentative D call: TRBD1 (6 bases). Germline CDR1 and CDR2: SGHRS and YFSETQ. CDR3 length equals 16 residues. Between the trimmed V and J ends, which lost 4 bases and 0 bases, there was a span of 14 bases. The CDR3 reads CASSTQGSLAKNIQYF. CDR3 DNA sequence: TGCGCCAGCAGCACGCAGGGGAGCCTAGCCAAAAACATTCAGTACTTC.

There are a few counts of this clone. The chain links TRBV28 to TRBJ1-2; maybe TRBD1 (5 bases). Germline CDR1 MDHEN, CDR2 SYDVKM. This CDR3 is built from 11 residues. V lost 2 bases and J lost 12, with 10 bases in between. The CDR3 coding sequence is TGTGCCAGCAGTTTAGCCAGGGTGCACACCTTC. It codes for CASSLARVHTF.

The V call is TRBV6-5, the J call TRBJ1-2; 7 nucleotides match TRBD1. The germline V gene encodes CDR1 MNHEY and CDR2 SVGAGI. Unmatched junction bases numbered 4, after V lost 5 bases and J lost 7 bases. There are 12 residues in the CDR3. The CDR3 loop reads CASSPTGVGYTF. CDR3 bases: TGTGCCAGCAGTCCTACAGGGGTTGGCTACACCTTC.

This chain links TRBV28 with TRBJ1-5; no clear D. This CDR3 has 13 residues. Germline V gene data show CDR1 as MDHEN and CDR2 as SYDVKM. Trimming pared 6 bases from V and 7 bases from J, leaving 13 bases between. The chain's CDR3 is CASRAGGVQPQHF. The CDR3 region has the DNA TGTGCCAGCAGAGCGGGAGGAGTGCAGCCCCAGCATTTT.

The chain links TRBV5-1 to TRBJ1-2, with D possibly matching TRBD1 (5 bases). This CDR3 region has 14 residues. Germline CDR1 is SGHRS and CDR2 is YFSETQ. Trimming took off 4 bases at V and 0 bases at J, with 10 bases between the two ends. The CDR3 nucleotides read TGCGCCAGCAGCGCCGGGACGACTAACTATGGCTACACCTTC. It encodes CASSAGTTNYGYTF.

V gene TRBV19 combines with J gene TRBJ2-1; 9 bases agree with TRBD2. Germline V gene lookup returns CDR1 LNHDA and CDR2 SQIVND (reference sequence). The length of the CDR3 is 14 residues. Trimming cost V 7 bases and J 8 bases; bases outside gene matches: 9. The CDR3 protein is CASTREGAIHEQFF. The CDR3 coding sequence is TGTGCCAGTACGCGGGAGGGCGCCATCCATGAGCAGTTCTTC.

CDR3 nucleotides: TGTGCCAGCAGCCAAGTCGTCGGGGACTATCAGCCCCAGCATTTT. It translates to CASSQVVGDYQPQHF. The V call is TRBV4-2, the J call TRBJ1-5, with a tentative D call TRBD1 (5 bases). Germline V gene sequence: CDR1 LGHNA, CDR2 YNFKEQ. V dropped 1 base and J dropped 5 bases, with 12 bases sitting between them. This CDR3 comprises 15 residues.

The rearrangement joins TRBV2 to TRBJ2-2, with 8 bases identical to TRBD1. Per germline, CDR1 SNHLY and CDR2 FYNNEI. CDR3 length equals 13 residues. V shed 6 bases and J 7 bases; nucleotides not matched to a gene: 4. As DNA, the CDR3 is TGTGCCAGCAGCCAGGGGGCTAGCGGGGAGCTGTTTTTT. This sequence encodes CASSQGASGELFF.

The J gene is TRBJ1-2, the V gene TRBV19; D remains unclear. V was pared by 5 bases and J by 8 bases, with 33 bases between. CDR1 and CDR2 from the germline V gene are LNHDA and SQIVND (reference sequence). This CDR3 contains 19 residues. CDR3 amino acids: CASSFPRRAELPSGGGYTF. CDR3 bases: TGTGCCAGTAGTTTCCCACGTCGGGCCGAGCTTCCGTCGGGAGGAGGCTACACCTTC.

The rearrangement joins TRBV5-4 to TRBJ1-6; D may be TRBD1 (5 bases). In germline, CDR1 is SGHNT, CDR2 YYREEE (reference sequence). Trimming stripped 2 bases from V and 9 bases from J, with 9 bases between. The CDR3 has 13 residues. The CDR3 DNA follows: TGTGCCAGCAGCTTCCAGGGAGGTTCACCCCTCCACTTT. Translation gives CASSFQGGSPLHF.

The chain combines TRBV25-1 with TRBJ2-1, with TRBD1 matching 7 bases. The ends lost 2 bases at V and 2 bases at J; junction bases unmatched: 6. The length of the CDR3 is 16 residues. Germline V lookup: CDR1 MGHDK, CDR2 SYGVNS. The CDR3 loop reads CASSEAFGTAYNEQFF. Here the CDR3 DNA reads TGTGCCAGCAGTGAAGCCTTCGGGACAGCCTACAATGAGCAGTTCTTC.

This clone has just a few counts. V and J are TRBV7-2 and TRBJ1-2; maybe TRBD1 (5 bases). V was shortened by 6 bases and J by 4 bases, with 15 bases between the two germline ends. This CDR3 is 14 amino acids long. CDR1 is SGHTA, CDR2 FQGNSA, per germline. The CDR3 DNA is TGTGCCAGCAGTCCGGGATCTCAGGGCTATGGCTACACCTTC. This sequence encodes CASSPGSQGYGYTF.

The CDR3 region has the DNA TGTGCCATCAGGGCCCGCGACGGTACGAACACTGAAGCTTTCTTT. Its protein is CAIRARDGTNTEAFF. The chain has TRBV10-3 and TRBJ1-1, with no clear D. Per the germline V gene, CDR1 is ENHRY and CDR2 is SYGVKD. V lost 6 bases, J lost 1 base, and 15 bases lay in between. The CDR3 totals 15 residues.

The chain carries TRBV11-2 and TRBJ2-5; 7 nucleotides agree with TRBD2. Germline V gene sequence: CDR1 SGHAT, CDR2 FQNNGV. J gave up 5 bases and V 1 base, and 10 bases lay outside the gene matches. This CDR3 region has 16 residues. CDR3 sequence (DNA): TGTGCCAGCAGCTTAGGGGGTAGCGGGTGGGTGGAGACCCAGTACTTC. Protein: CASSLGGSGWVETQYF.

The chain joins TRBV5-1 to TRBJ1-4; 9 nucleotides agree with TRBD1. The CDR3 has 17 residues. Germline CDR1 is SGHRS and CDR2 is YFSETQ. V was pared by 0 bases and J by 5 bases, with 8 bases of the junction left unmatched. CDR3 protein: CASSLVAPGQGNEKLFF. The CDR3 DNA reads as TGCGCCAGCAGCTTGGTTGCGCCCGGACAGGGGAATGAAAAACTGTTTTTT.

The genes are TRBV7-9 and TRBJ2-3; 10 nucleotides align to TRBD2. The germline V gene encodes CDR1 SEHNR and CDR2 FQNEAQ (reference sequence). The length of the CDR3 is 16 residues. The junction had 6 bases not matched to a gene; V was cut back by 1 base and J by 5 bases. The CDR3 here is CASSLVLAGGGDTQYF. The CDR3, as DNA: TGTGCCAGCAGCTTAGTATTAGCGGGAGGAGGAGATACGCAGTATTTT.

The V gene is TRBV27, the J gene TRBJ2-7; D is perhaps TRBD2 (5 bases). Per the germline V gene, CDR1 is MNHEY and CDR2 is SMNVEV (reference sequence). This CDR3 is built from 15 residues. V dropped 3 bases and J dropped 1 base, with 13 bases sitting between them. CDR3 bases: TGTGCCAGCAGTTTTGCCGGGGTGGGTTCCTACGAGCAGTACTTC. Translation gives CASSFAGVGSYEQYF.

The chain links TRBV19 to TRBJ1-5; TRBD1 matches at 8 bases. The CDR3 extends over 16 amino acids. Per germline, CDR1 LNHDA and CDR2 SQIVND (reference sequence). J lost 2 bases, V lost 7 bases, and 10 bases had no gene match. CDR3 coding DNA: TGTGCCAGTACGGGGACAGGCGCCCCGGGCAATCAGCCCCAGCATTTT. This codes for CASTGTGAPGNQPQHF. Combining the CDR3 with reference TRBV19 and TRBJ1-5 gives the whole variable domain DGGITQSPKYLFRKEGQNVTLSCEQNLNHDAMYWYRQDPGQGLRLIYYSQIVNDFQKGDIAEGYSVSREKKESFPLTVTSAQKNPTAFYLCASTGTGAPGNQPQHFGDGTRLSIL.